What follows are 3 T cell receptor beta chains derived from one specimen sequenced in a study of T cells in Graves' hyperthyroidism and ophthalmopathy. Researchers took RNA transcripts and amplified the TCR beta CDR3 regions from them. Carried out on the TCR CDR3, a first-round RT-PCR used the HTBI primer set. Each CDR3 protein is one row after TCRdb ran MiXCR on the multiplex PCR reads. The table has a few hundred thousand distinct CDR3 sequences, roughly 14% seen once. The specimen sequenced was blood. These receptors originate from a woman aged 25 to 45 with Graves' hyperthyroidism that later progressed to Graves' ophthalmopathy.

This clonotype showed up just a few times. V is TRBV4-1 and J is TRBJ2-7, with D tentatively TRBD1 (5 bases). The germline gives CDR1 MGHRA, CDR2 YSYEKL. V was cut by 1 base and J by 2 bases, with 12 bases left in between. The CDR3 runs 15 residues. The CDR3 nucleotides read TGCGCCAGCAGCCAAGTTGCGACAGAAGCCTACGAGCAGTACTTC. This sequence encodes CASSQVATEAYEQYF.

Ten or more counts support this clonotype. This chain joins TRBV7-2 and TRBJ2-7; the D gene is possibly TRBD2 (6 bases). Trimming left V 2 bases short and J 5 bases short, with 25 bases between. Germline V gene lookup returns CDR1 SGHTA and CDR2 FQGNSA. The CDR3 extends over 18 amino acids. The CDR3 region is CASSLRGLAPRTSHEQYF. The CDR3 DNA reads as TGTGCCAGCAGCTTACGGGGCCTAGCGCCCAGAACGAGTCACGAGCAGTACTTC.

This chain links TRBV25-1 with TRBJ1-2; TRBD1 matches 8 bases. With V trimmed by 1 base and J by 8 bases, 6 bases remained unmatched. Germline lookup yields CDR1 MGHDK and CDR2 SYGVNS. This CDR3 region has 14 residues. CDR3 residues: CASSEFRQGRGYTF. For the CDR3, the DNA is TGTGCCAGCAGTGAATTTAGACAGGGGCGCGGCTACACCTTC.